The following is a T cell receptor (beta chain) sequence with its context. This specimen belongs to a study of T cell changes during pregnancy in multiple sclerosis. Clones were read by immunoSEQ multiplex PCR, and TCRdb kept only the in-frame ones, dropping some. The table shows over 20,000 clones, with 65% to 90% occurring only once. This CDR3 is built from 14 residues. The ends were cut back, 0 bases at V and 7 bases at J, with 9 bases in the middle. Germline assignment: CDR1 LGHNA and CDR2 YNFKEQ. This receptor was taken from a female donor in good health, enrolled as a control in a pregnancy study. The sample was CD4+ T cells from peripheral blood mononuclear cells, taken in the first trimester of pregnancy. This chain uses TRBV4-2 with TRBJ2-2; no definite D call. CDR3: CASSQDLAVGELFF. The CDR3 DNA reads as TGTGCCAGCAGCCAAGATCTTGCAGTCGGGGAGCTGTTTTTT.